This TCR beta chain stems from a study of human thymus T cells. Study outcomes and limitations: In thymic and blood repertoires alike, V and J usage looked biased. Related work found strong thymic repertoire overlap between unrelated individuals.

Profiling relied on immunoSEQ multiplex PCR, and the TCRdb table lists in-frame clones only, not all of them. The sample includes under 150,000 clones, approximately 96% of them seen just once. On this clone: Its antigen is not identified.

CDR3 size: 19 residues. Germline CDR1 reads SGHNT; CDR2 reads YENEEA. J was trimmed by 2 bases and V by 2 bases; bases with no gene match: 14. Thymus pieces cut out during corrective heart surgery were the tissue that was used. Samples came from healthy Finnish infants during open corrective cardiac surgery. The J gene is TRBJ2-4, the V gene TRBV11-3; 8 nucleotides line up with TRBD2. Sequencing was carried out using thymus tissue. The clonotype comes from a boy in the first two years of life with a congenital heart defect but otherwise immunologically healthy. This chain's CDR3 is CASSLRQSRGGRTKNIQYF. The CDR3 DNA is TGTGCCAGCAGCTTACGCCAAAGTCGGGGGGGTCGAACCAAAAACATTCAGTACTTC.